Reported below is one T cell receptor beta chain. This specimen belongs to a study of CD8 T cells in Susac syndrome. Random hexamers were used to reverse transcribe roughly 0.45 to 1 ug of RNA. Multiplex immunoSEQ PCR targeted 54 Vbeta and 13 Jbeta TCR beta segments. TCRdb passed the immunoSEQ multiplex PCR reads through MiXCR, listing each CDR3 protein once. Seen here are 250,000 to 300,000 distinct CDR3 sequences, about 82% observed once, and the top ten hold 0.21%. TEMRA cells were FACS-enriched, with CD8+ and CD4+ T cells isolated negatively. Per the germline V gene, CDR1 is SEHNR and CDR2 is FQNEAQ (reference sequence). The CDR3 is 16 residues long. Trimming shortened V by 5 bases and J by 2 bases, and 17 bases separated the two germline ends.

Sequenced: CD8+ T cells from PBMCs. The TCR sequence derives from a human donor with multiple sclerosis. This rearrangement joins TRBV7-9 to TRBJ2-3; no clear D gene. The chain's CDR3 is CASSQRARNPTDTQYF. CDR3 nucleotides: TGTGCCAGCAGCCAAAGGGCCCGGAACCCCACAGATACGCAGTATTTT.